This passage covers 20 T cell receptor beta chains from one sample sequenced in a study of shared clonotypes between healthy human individuals. The method was immunoSEQ multiplex PCR; TCRdb's version includes in-frame clones alone and lacks a portion of them. The sample shows under 600,000 clones, roughly 97% of them seen only once. Sequenced material: naive CD4+ T cells sorted from blood. As for subset: CD45RA+ positively selected. These receptors all come from a woman in her 30s in good health.

The rearrangement links TRBV6-5 to TRBJ2-1; possible D gene TRBD1, 6 bases. V was cut by 8 bases and J by 2 bases, with 13 bases left in between. Germline assignment: CDR1 MNHEY and CDR2 SVGAGI. The CDR3 length is 14 residues. The CDR3 loop is CASVAQGTYNEQFF. The CDR3 coding sequence is TGTGCCAGCGTCGCTCAGGGGACCTACAATGAGCAGTTCTTC.

A single count supports this clone. The J gene is TRBJ1-3, the V gene TRBV27, with unresolved D. Trimming pared 3 bases from V and 2 bases from J, leaving 17 bases between. Germline V gene data show CDR1 as MNHEY and CDR2 as SMNVEV (reference sequence). The CDR3 sequence is 17 residues long. Here the CDR3 DNA reads TGTGCCAGCAGTTTCGATCGGACGTCCGCAACTGGAAACACCATATATTTT. Its protein product is CASSFDRTSATGNTIYF.

The rearrangement joins TRBV5-1 to TRBJ2-1; the D gene is possibly TRBD2 (5 bases). CDR3 length: 16 amino acids. V lost 1 base and J lost 4, with 15 bases in between. Germline lookup yields CDR1 SGHRS and CDR2 YFSETQ. The CDR3 loop reads CASSLTPGSRYNEQFF. Written as DNA, the CDR3 is TGCGCCAGCAGCTTGACACCGGGATCTAGGTACAATGAGCAGTTCTTC. The full variable domain, rest sourced from reference TRBV5-1 and TRBJ2-1, is KAGVTQTPRYLIKTRGQQVTLSCSPISGHRSVSWYQQTPGQGLQFLFEYFSETQRNKGNFPGRFSGRQFSNSRSEMNVSTLELGDSALYLCASSLTPGSRYNEQFFGPGTRLTVL.

This chain connects TRBV4-1 to TRBJ2-3, with D perhaps TRBD2 (7 bases). V lost 4 bases to trimming and J lost 6 bases, with 11 bases between them. Germline V gene data show CDR1 as MGHRA and CDR2 as YSYEKL. The CDR3 is made up of 13 amino acids. The CDR3 bases are TGCGCCAGCAGCCTAGGGGGGGCCGATACGCAGTATTTT. The encoded protein is CASSLGGADTQYF.

The J gene is TRBJ1-1, the V gene TRBV20-1; D gene ambiguous. The CDR3 length is 10 residues. CDR1 is DFQATT, CDR2 SNEGSKA, per germline (reference sequence). Trimming removed 1 base at V and 11 bases at J, with 8 bases between. The CDR3 region has the DNA TGCAGTGCTAGAGCCCGGGAGGCTTTCTTT. Translated, it gives CSARAREAFF.

Comment on this clone: At the DNA level, this CDR3 is encoded by other sequences in the same sample as well. This chain joins TRBV2 and TRBJ2-3; the D is unclear. This CDR3 is built from 14 residues. Trimming pared 7 bases from V and 0 bases from J, leaving 11 bases between. Per germline, CDR1 SNHLY and CDR2 FYNNEI. The CDR3 DNA reads TGTGCCAGCATTCAGAGAGCTAGCACAGATACGCAGTATTTT. Protein product: CASIQRASTDTQYF.

J is TRBJ1-2 and V is TRBV7-2, with 9 nucleotides matching TRBD1. Unmatched junction bases numbered 12, after V lost 5 bases and J lost 8 bases. CDR3 size: 15 residues. CDR1 and CDR2 (germline): SGHTA, FQGNSA. The CDR3 protein is CASSLVVDRGSGYTF. In DNA form, the CDR3 reads TGTGCCAGCAGCCTAGTGGTGGACAGGGGCAGCGGCTACACCTTC.

The gene calls are TRBV7-2 and TRBJ2-7; 7 nucleotides line up with TRBD1. The CDR3 has 15 residues. J lost 3 bases, V lost 1 base, and 6 bases had no gene match. Germline assignment: CDR1 SGHTA and CDR2 FQGNSA. The CDR3 DNA sequence: TGTGCCAGCAGCTTAGGACAGGGAACTTTCTACGAGCAGTACTTC. This encodes CASSLGQGTFYEQYF.

This clone was observed once. The V call is TRBV5-1, the J call TRBJ2-7; 12 nucleotides line up with TRBD1. V lost 4 bases, J lost 0 bases, and 5 bases stayed unmatched. Per germline, CDR1 SGHRS and CDR2 YFSETQ. CDR3 length equals 16 residues. Here the CDR3 reads CASSPGQGAISYEQYF. The DNA of the CDR3 is TGCGCCAGCAGCCCGGGACAGGGGGCTATCTCCTACGAGCAGTACTTC. Full variable domain (rest looked up from reference TRBV5-1 and TRBJ2-7): KAGVTQTPRYLIKTRGQQVTLSCSPISGHRSVSWYQQTPGQGLQFLFEYFSETQRNKGNFPGRFSGRQFSNSRSEMNVSTLELGDSALYLCASSPGQGAISYEQYFGPGTRLTVT.

The chain links TRBV6-1 to TRBJ1-5; 7 bases agree with TRBD1. J gave up 1 base and V 4 bases, and 4 bases lay outside the gene matches. CDR1 and CDR2 from the germline V gene are MNHNS and SASEGT. The CDR3 sequence is 15 residues long. CDR3 sequence (DNA): TGTGCCAGCAGTGGACAGGGTGGGAGCAATCAGCCCCAGCATTTT. It yields the protein CASSGQGGSNQPQHF.

On this clone: This same CDR3 is encoded by further DNA sequences in the sample. CDR3 in amino acids: CASATGPSSYEQYF. Written as DNA, the CDR3 is TGTGCCAGCGCGACAGGGCCCAGCTCCTACGAGCAGTACTTC. The genes are TRBV28 and TRBJ2-7; 7 bases agree with TRBD1. The CDR3 sequence is 14 residues long. V shed 8 bases, J shed 0 bases, and the junction held 7 bases outside the gene matches. In germline, CDR1 is MDHEN, CDR2 SYDVKM.

V and J are TRBV5-4 and TRBJ2-2, with TRBD2 identical over 11 bases. Germline assignment: CDR1 SGHNT and CDR2 YYREEE (reference sequence). J lost 3 bases, V lost 3 bases, and 16 bases had no gene match. The CDR3 totals 20 residues. CDR3 loop: CASSSMVTLAGGRDTGELFF. CDR3 DNA sequence: TGTGCCAGCAGCTCAATGGTAACCTTAGCGGGAGGGAGGGACACCGGGGAGCTGTTTTTT. Full variable domain (remainder filled in from reference TRBV5-4 and TRBJ2-2): ETGVTQSPTHLIKTRGQQVTLRCSSQSGHNTVSWYQQALGQGPQFIFQYYREEENGRGNFPPRFSGLQFPNYSSELNVNALELDDSALYLCASSSMVTLAGGRDTGELFFGEGSRLTVL.

CDR3 region: CASSLGGAPRGYTF. CDR3 nucleotides: TGCGCCAGCAGCTTGGGTGGGGCCCCGAGGGGCTACACCTTC. The gene calls are TRBV5-1 and TRBJ1-2; D may be TRBD1 (5 bases). Germline loops: CDR1 SGHRS, CDR2 YFSETQ. This CDR3 is built from 14 residues. V was shortened by 0 bases and J by 8 bases, with 14 bases between the two germline ends.

The V and J genes are TRBV19 and TRBJ2-1; 9 bases fit TRBD1. The CDR3 contains 15 residues. With V trimmed by 10 bases and J by 4 bases, 11 bases remained unmatched. Germline CDR1 LNHDA, CDR2 SQIVND (reference sequence). DNA of the CDR3: TGTGCCACCCTCCCCCCGGGACAGGGTTACAATGAGCAGTTCTTC. Translated: CATLPPGQGYNEQFF.

Note on this clone: Other nucleotide sequences in the sample specify the same CDR3. The chain uses TRBV5-1 and TRBJ2-7; 7 positions agree with TRBD1. V lost 0 bases and J lost 3; bases outside the gene matches: 0. Germline CDR1 is SGHRS and CDR2 is YFSETQ. The CDR3 runs 13 residues. CDR3 region: CASSLDRGYEQYF. CDR3 nucleotide sequence: TGCGCCAGCAGCTTGGACAGGGGCTACGAGCAGTACTTC. The full variable domain, its missing parts supplied by reference TRBV5-1 and TRBJ2-7, is KAGVTQTPRYLIKTRGQQVTLSCSPISGHRSVSWYQQTPGQGLQFLFEYFSETQRNKGNFPGRFSGRQFSNSRSEMNVSTLELGDSALYLCASSLDRGYEQYFGPGTRLTVT.

The chain joins TRBV19 to TRBJ2-1, with a weak D call TRBD2 (5 bases). The germline V gene has CDR1 LNHDA and CDR2 SQIVND (reference sequence). Trimming took 3 bases from V and 7 from J, leaving 16 bases between them. This CDR3 is 15 amino acids long. DNA of the CDR3: TGTGCCAGTAGTATGGCCAGAAGGAGGACGAATGAGCAGTTCTTC. This codes for CASSMARRRTNEQFF.

The J gene is TRBJ1-2, the V gene TRBV5-4; no clear D. This CDR3 region has 14 residues. Germline V CDR1 and CDR2: SGHNT, YYREEE (reference sequence). The V end was cut by 1 base, the J end by 4 bases, with 11 bases between. The CDR3 bases are TGTGCCAGCAGCTTGTTTAAGGTCCCCTATGGCTACACCTTC. Protein: CASSLFKVPYGYTF.

The chain has TRBV7-3 and TRBJ2-7, with D perhaps matching TRBD2 (6 bases). V was trimmed by 1 base and J by 6 bases, leaving 7 bases between them. Germline V gene sequence: CDR1 SGHTA, CDR2 FQGTGA. This CDR3 has 12 residues. CDR3 amino acids: CASSLNGGEQYF. CDR3 bases: TGTGCCAGCAGCTTAAACGGGGGCGAGCAGTACTTC.

The J gene is TRBJ2-7, the V gene TRBV11-2; possibly TRBD1 or TRBD2 for D (5 bases each). The CDR3 extends over 17 amino acids. V lost 5 bases, J lost 2 bases, and 22 bases lay in between. The germline CDR1 and CDR2 sequences are SGHAT and FQNNGV. The CDR3 sequence: CASSPLGVRGLTYEQYF. The CDR3 nucleotides are TGTGCCAGCAGCCCCCTGGGGGTTAGGGGATTGACCTACGAGCAGTACTTC.

The rearrangement joins TRBV5-4 to TRBJ1-1; maybe TRBD1 (6 bases). V was shortened by 5 bases and J by 1 base, with 12 bases between the two germline ends. Germline CDR1 is SGHNT and CDR2 is YYREEE (reference sequence). This CDR3 spans 14 amino acids. This CDR3 is CASRAQGGNTEAFF. The CDR3 region has the DNA TGTGCCAGCAGGGCACAGGGCGGGAACACTGAAGCTTTCTTT. The full variable domain, with the rest looked up from reference TRBV5-4 and TRBJ1-1, is ETGVTQSPTHLIKTRGQQVTLRCSSQSGHNTVSWYQQALGQGPQFIFQYYREEENGRGNFPPRFSGLQFPNYSSELNVNALELDDSALYLCASRAQGGNTEAFFGQGTRLTVV.